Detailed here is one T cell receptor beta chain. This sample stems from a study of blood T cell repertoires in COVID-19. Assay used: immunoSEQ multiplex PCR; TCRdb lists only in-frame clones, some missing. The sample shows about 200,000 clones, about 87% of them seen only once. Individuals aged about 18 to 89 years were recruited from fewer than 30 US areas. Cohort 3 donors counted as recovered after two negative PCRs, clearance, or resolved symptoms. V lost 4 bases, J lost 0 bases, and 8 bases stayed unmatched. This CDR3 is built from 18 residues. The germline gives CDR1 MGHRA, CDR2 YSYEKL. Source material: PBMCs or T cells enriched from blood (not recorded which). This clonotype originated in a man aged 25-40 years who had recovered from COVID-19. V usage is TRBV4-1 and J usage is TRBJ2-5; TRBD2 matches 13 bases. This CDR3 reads CASSLLGLAGEYQETQYF. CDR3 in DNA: TGCGCCAGCAGCCTCCTAGGACTAGCGGGGGAGTACCAAGAGACCCAGTACTTC.